The 30 T cell receptor beta chains below were found in one sample sequenced in a study of T-cell reconstitution after alpha-beta-depleted transplantation in children. Unique molecular identifiers tagged the TCRbeta library. MiXCR was run by TCRdb on the PCR reads, yielding one entry per CDR3 protein. The sample holds fewer than 400,000 distinct CDR3 sequences, around 25% seen once. Specimen: PBMCs, mostly from graft donor cells, collected 180 days after TCRalphabeta/CD19-depleted stem cell transplant. Source of these receptors: a male patient younger than 18 who had a stem cell transplant for acute lymphoblastic leukemia, so the T cells may come from the graft donor.

About this clonotype: Mismatch with germline at one junction end may stem from a read error. The chain uses TRBV20-1 and TRBJ2-7, with 11 bases fitting TRBD2. Germline V gene sequence: CDR1 DFQATT, CDR2 SNEGSKA (reference sequence). This CDR3 has 14 amino acids. Here the CDR3 reads CNASGRLIEREQYF. The DNA for the CDR3 is TGCAATGCTAGCGGGAGGCTCATAGAAAGAGAGCAGTACTTC.

This clonotype was seen more than once but under ten times. This chain connects TRBV12-3 or TRBV12-4 to TRBJ2-3; D ambiguous. The CDR3 totals 13 residues. V lost 5 bases and J 3 bases, leaving 9 bases between the germline ends. The CDR3 here is CASSPPATDTQYF. CDR3 DNA sequence: TGTGCCAGCAGTCCACCTGCAACAGATACGCAGTATTTT.

This clonotype was counted a few times. The V and J genes are TRBV29-1 and TRBJ1-2, with D perhaps TRBD1 (6 bases). Germline V gives CDR1 SQVTM, CDR2 ANQGSEA. V lost 6 bases and J lost 7, with 18 bases in between. This CDR3 comprises 13 residues. CDR3 region: CSVPYSGQFGYTF. The CDR3 region has the DNA TGCAGCGTCCCCTATTCAGGACAGTTTGGCTACACCTTC. The entire variable domain, with the rest obtained from reference TRBV29-1 and TRBJ1-2, is as follows: SAVISQKPSRDICQRGTSLTIQCQVDSQVTMMFWYRQQPGQSLTLIATANQGSEATYESGFVIDKFPISRPNLTFSTLTVSNMSPEDSSIYLCSVPYSGQFGYTFGSGTRLTVV.

This chain connects TRBV2 to TRBJ2-3, with 8 nucleotides matching TRBD2. The CDR3 is 14 amino acids. Germline trimming cut 8 bases from V and 4 bases from J; bases unmatched to any gene: 8. Germline loops: CDR1 SNHLY, CDR2 FYNNEI. CDR3 in amino acids: CASYPAGVPDTQYF. CDR3 coding DNA: TGTGCCAGCTACCCAGCGGGAGTACCAGATACGCAGTATTTT.

The chain couples TRBV4-1 to TRBJ2-5; D not certain. V lost 2 bases to trimming and J lost 4 bases, with 11 bases between them. The germline CDR1 and CDR2 sequences are MGHRA and YSYEKL. The CDR3 consists of 14 residues. Here the CDR3 reads CASSQRFYGETQYF. The CDR3 DNA follows: TGCGCCAGCAGCCAACGCTTTTACGGAGAGACCCAGTACTTC.

The chain has TRBV5-1 and TRBJ2-7, with TRBD1 matching over 7 bases. CDR1 and CDR2 (germline): SGHRS, YFSETQ. CDR3 length: 13 amino acids. With V trimmed by 5 bases and J by 3 bases, 5 bases remained unmatched. This chain's CDR3 is CASRGQKYYEQYF. CDR3 coding DNA: TGCGCCAGCAGGGGACAGAAATACTACGAGCAGTACTTC.

The chain joins TRBV12-3 or TRBV12-4 to TRBJ2-7, with D maybe TRBD2 (5 bases). The CDR3 covers 14 residues. Trimming shortened V by 2 bases and J by 1 base, and 9 bases separated the two germline ends. CDR3 in amino acids: CASSLRGMSYEQYF. The CDR3 nucleotides are TGTGCCAGCAGTTTAAGAGGGATGTCCTACGAGCAGTACTTC.

The CDR3 loop reads CSASGWGGRPSYNEQFF. In DNA, the CDR3 is TGCAGTGCTAGCGGGTGGGGCGGGAGGCCCTCTTACAATGAGCAGTTCTTC. V is TRBV20-1 and J is TRBJ2-1; TRBD2 matches 8 bases. This CDR3 is built from 17 residues. Germline assignment: CDR1 DFQATT and CDR2 SNEGSKA (reference sequence). The V gene end was trimmed by 3 bases and the J gene end by 4 bases; junction bases not matched to a gene: 14.

The sample holds a few counts of this clonotype. The V call is TRBV20-1, the J call TRBJ2-3; 7 nucleotides align to TRBD1. The J segment lost 0 bases and the V segment lost 3 bases, leaving 6 bases of the junction unmatched. This CDR3 is 15 amino acids long. CDR1 is DFQATT and CDR2 is SNEGSKA in the germline V gene (reference sequence). The DNA of the CDR3 is TGCAGTGCTAGTTACAGGGGCCGAAGCACAGATACGCAGTATTTT. Its protein product is CSASYRGRSTDTQYF.

This clonotype was observed a few times. The chain has TRBV5-6 and TRBJ1-3, with D possibly matching TRBD1 (6 bases). CDR1 and CDR2 (germline): SGHDT, YYEEEE. This CDR3 comprises 17 residues. V lost 0 bases and J lost 4, with 17 bases in between. The CDR3 DNA reads TGTGCCAGCAGCTTGGCGGTCTGGGGGCTTATCGGAAACACCATATATTTT. Amino acids: CASSLAVWGLIGNTIYF.

This clonotype was seen once. The junction shows a germline mismatch at one end, possibly a read error. The chain uses TRBV11-3 and TRBJ1-1; 9 bases agree with TRBD1. The CDR3 consists of 16 residues. CDR1 is SGHNT and CDR2 is YENEEA in the germline V gene. This chain's CDR3 is CPSSLGQGRMNTEAFF. CDR3 coding DNA: TGTCCCAGCAGCTTAGGACAGGGGCGAATGAACACTGAAGCTTTCTTT.

About this clonotype itself: The junction shows a germline mismatch at one end, possibly a read error. The rearrangement uses TRBV5-6 and TRBJ2-7; D is ambiguous. The CDR3 is made up of 11 amino acids. Per the germline V gene, CDR1 is SGHDT and CDR2 is YYEEEE. CDR3 sequence reads: CASSHLYEQSF. The DNA for the CDR3 is TGTGCCAGCAGCCATCTCTACGAGCAGTCCTTC.

The gene calls are TRBV5-1 and TRBJ2-5; maybe TRBD2 (6 bases). From germline, CDR1 is SGHRS and CDR2 YFSETQ. The ends were cut back, 0 bases at V and 4 bases at J, with 10 bases in the middle. The CDR3 spans 14 residues. The CDR3 nucleotides read TGCGCCAGCAGCTTGGAGGCGGGGCTAGAGACCCAGTACTTC. This translates into CASSLEAGLETQYF. The whole variable domain, remainder taken from reference TRBV5-1 and TRBJ2-5, is KAGVTQTPRYLIKTRGQQVTLSCSPISGHRSVSWYQQTPGQGLQFLFEYFSETQRNKGNFPGRFSGRQFSNSRSEMNVSTLELGDSALYLCASSLEAGLETQYFGPGTRLLVL.

This clonotype has just a few counts. The V gene is TRBV9, the J gene TRBJ2-1; 15 bases are a match to TRBD2. Trimming at V came to 4 bases and at J to 6 bases, leaving 8 bases not matched to a gene. Germline V gene sequence: CDR1 SGDLS, CDR2 YYNGEE. There are 17 residues in the CDR3. CDR3 nucleotide sequence: TGTGCCAGCAGCCCTCCCGGACTAGCGGGAGGGAGCAATGAGCAGTTCTTC. This encodes CASSPPGLAGGSNEQFF. The full variable domain, completed using reference TRBV9 and TRBJ2-1, is DSGVTQTPKHLITATGQRVTLRCSPRSGDLSVYWYQQSLDQGLQFLIQYYNGEERAKGNILERFSAQQFPDLHSELNLSSLELGDSALYFCASSPPGLAGGSNEQFFGPGTRLTVL.

V gene TRBV18 combines with J gene TRBJ2-7; D is ambiguous. CDR3 length: 18 residues. Trimming removed 3 bases at V and 4 bases at J, with 25 bases between. Germline V gene sequence: CDR1 KGHSH, CDR2 LQKENI. Here the CDR3 reads CASSPLDHPIPPEYEQYF. The CDR3 nucleotides are TGTGCCAGCTCACCTCTAGATCACCCCATCCCACCTGAATACGAGCAGTACTTC.

A few counts support this clonotype. The J gene is TRBJ2-7, the V gene TRBV5-1; D possibly corresponds to TRBD2 (6 bases). Germline values: CDR1 SGHRS, CDR2 YFSETQ. V was shortened by 0 bases and J by 7 bases, with 20 bases between the two germline ends. CDR3 length: 16 amino acids. CDR3 sequence (DNA): TGCGCCAGCAGCTTGGTTACCGGGAGTCCCCGGATAGAGCAGTACTTC. It translates to CASSLVTGSPRIEQYF.

The chain recombines TRBV20-1 with TRBJ2-1; D is possibly TRBD2 (5 bases). The CDR3 runs to 16 residues. V was pared by 1 base and J by 0 bases, with 13 bases between. Germline V lookup: CDR1 DFQATT, CDR2 SNEGSKA (reference sequence). CDR3 sequence: CSARAREASSYNEQFF. DNA for the CDR3: TGCAGTGCTAGAGCTCGGGAAGCGAGCTCCTACAATGAGCAGTTCTTC.

This clonotype was seen a few times. V is TRBV5-1 and J is TRBJ2-3; 13 nucleotides match TRBD2. The ends lost 7 bases at V and 3 bases at J; junction bases unmatched: 11. CDR1 is SGHRS, CDR2 YFSETQ, per germline. This CDR3 spans 17 amino acids. The chain's CDR3 is CASSVLWGLAGTDTQYF. The CDR3 coding sequence is TGCGCCAGCTCCGTCTTGTGGGGACTAGCGGGAACAGATACGCAGTATTTT.

The chain employs TRBV12-3 or TRBV12-4 and TRBJ2-7, with D unclear. The CDR3 loop spans 15 amino acids. Deletions cut 2 bases from V and 6 bases from J, with 17 bases between. The CDR3 nucleotides are TGTGCCAGCAGTTTATCCTCATCCGGTGCCTGCGAGCAGTACTTC. Protein product: CASSLSSSGACEQYF.

This sequence joins TRBV11-2 and TRBJ2-2; 12 nucleotides align to TRBD2. Germline CDR1 SGHAT, CDR2 FQNNGV. The CDR3 totals 18 residues. Trimming took 2 bases from V and 5 from J; bases not matched to a gene: 9. The CDR3 coding sequence is TGTGCCAGCAGCTTAAGTAGGACTAGCGGGACCGTGACCGGGGAGCTGTTTTTT. Encoded protein: CASSLSRTSGTVTGELFF.

The chain employs TRBV7-3 and TRBJ2-7; TRBD2 is a possible D gene (5 bases). The CDR3 has 15 residues. CDR1 SGHTA and CDR2 FQGTGA come from the germline V gene. Trimming took off 1 base at V and 2 bases at J, with 12 bases between the two ends. CDR3 protein: CASSLSGRPTYEQYF. The CDR3 bases are TGTGCCAGCAGCTTAAGCGGGCGACCCACCTACGAGCAGTACTTC.

This sequence joins TRBV6-5 and TRBJ1-5, with TRBD1 identical over 11 bases. CDR1 and CDR2 (germline): MNHEY, SVGAGI. The CDR3 is 15 residues long. The ends lost 2 bases at V and 4 bases at J; junction bases unmatched: 1. In DNA form, the CDR3 reads TGTGCCAGCAGTTACGGGACAGGGGGAAATCAGCCCCAGCATTTT. Protein: CASSYGTGGNQPQHF.

V usage is TRBV7-9 and J usage is TRBJ2-3; D is tentatively TRBD1 or TRBD2 (5 bases each). Germline CDR1 SEHNR, CDR2 FQNEAQ (reference sequence). The CDR3 has 15 residues. Trimming removed 2 bases at V and 2 bases at J, with 11 bases between. The CDR3 is CASSLRWDDTDTQYF. Written as DNA, the CDR3 is TGTGCCAGCAGCTTAAGGTGGGACGACACAGATACGCAGTATTTT. Combining the CDR3 with reference TRBV7-9 and TRBJ2-3 gives the whole variable domain DTGVSQNPRHKITKRGQNVTFRCDPISEHNRLYWYRQTLGQGPEFLTYFQNEAQLEKSRLLSDRFSAERPKGSFSTLEIQRTEQGDSAMYLCASSLRWDDTDTQYFGPGTRLTVL.

The rearrangement joins TRBV6-5 to TRBJ1-2; possibly TRBD1 for D (5 bases). Trimming took off 0 bases at V and 2 bases at J, with 7 bases between the two ends. CDR3 size: 14 residues. Germline V gene sequence: CDR1 MNHEY, CDR2 SVGAGI. The CDR3: CASSYSGGNYGYTF. CDR3 coding DNA: TGTGCCAGCAGTTACTCGGGGGGGAACTATGGCTACACCTTC.

The sample holds a few counts of this clonotype. This sequence joins TRBV6-1 and TRBJ2-7; possible D gene TRBD2, 5 bases. Deletions cut 6 bases from V and 8 bases from J, with 17 bases between. The CDR3 has 13 residues. Germline V CDR1 and CDR2: MNHNS, SASEGT. The CDR3 region is CASRRASSSQQYF. The CDR3 DNA reads as TGTGCCAGCAGGAGGGCTAGCTCCTCCCAGCAGTACTTC.

Many counts were recorded for this clonotype. The rearrangement uses TRBV7-9 and TRBJ2-7, with no clear D. V lost 3 bases and J 3 bases, leaving 9 bases between the germline ends. This CDR3 region has 13 residues. Germline CDR1 reads SEHNR; CDR2 reads FQNEAQ (reference sequence). The CDR3 DNA sequence: TGTGCCAGCAGCTTTCCATCAGGCTACGAGCAGTACTTC. Residues: CASSFPSGYEQYF.

The CDR3 is CASSYTGAYEQYF. The CDR3, as DNA: TGTGCCAGCAGTTACACGGGGGCCTACGAGCAGTACTTC. V is TRBV6-5 and J is TRBJ2-7, with D maybe TRBD2 (6 bases). Per the germline V gene, CDR1 is MNHEY and CDR2 is SVGAGI. Trimming left V 2 bases short and J 2 bases short, with 7 bases between. The CDR3 is 13 residues long.

This clonotype was detected only a few times. The J gene is TRBJ2-5, the V gene TRBV19, with a tentative D call TRBD1 (5 bases). Trimming took off 6 bases at V and 4 bases at J, with 15 bases between the two ends. CDR1 and CDR2 from the germline V gene are LNHDA and SQIVND (reference sequence). CDR3 length equals 14 residues. The CDR3 bases are TGTGCCAGTAGAGCGACAGCCATCTTAGAGACCCAGTACTTC. This codes for CASRATAILETQYF.

The rearrangement joins TRBV4-1 to TRBJ2-7, with 8 nucleotides matching TRBD1. The CDR3 runs to 16 residues. Germline CDR1 reads MGHRA; CDR2 reads YSYEKL. V was clipped by 8 bases and J by 6 bases; unmatched bases: 18. In DNA form, the CDR3 reads TGCGCCAGCGCTCGCTTCGGTCCAGGGGGCTGGGGCGAGCAGTACTTC. It specifies CASARFGPGGWGEQYF.

This clonotype was picked up a small number of times. This chain links TRBV12-3 or TRBV12-4 with TRBJ2-1, with 10 positions matching TRBD2. V was clipped by 1 base and J by 7 bases; unmatched bases: 4. This CDR3 is built from 15 residues. CDR3 nucleotide sequence: TGTGCCAGCAGTTTAGGGGGACTAGCGACTAATGAGCAGTTCTTC. This translates into CASSLGGLATNEQFF.